Each of the 2 T cell receptor beta chains below was sequenced from the same sample in a study of cytomegalovirus exposure and HLA in healthy donors. Profiled with immunoSEQ multiplex PCR; TCRdb holds only in-frame clones, not every one. This sample has 150,000 to 200,000 clones, with approximately 89% found just once. Sequencing was done on a sample of PBMCs. The source is a woman aged 18-29 years in good health and CMV-seropositive.

The chain joins TRBV5-1 to TRBJ1-1, with D uncertain. The CDR3 runs to 12 residues. From germline, CDR1 is SGHRS and CDR2 YFSETQ. V was pared by 2 bases and J by 11 bases, with 13 bases between. CDR3 coding DNA: TGCGCCAGCAGCTTAACGCGAGGTGAGGCTTTCTTT. Its translation: CASSLTRGEAFF.

V usage is TRBV2 and J usage is TRBJ1-4; TRBD1 might be the D (6 bases). The V end was cut by 8 bases, the J end by 0 bases, with 13 bases between. CDR1 SNHLY and CDR2 FYNNEI come from the germline V gene. CDR3 length equals 15 residues. The CDR3 DNA follows: TGTGCCAGCTCATTAGGGGGGGCAACTAATGAAAAACTGTTTTTT. Residues: CASSLGGATNEKLFF. Using reference TRBV2 and TRBJ1-4 for the parts outside the CDR3, the full variable domain is EPEVTQTPSHQVTQMGQEVILRCVPISNHLYFYWYRQILGQKVEFLVSFYNNEISEKSEIFDDQFSVERPDGSNFTLKIRSTKLEDSAMYFCASSLGGATNEKLFFGSGTQLSVL.